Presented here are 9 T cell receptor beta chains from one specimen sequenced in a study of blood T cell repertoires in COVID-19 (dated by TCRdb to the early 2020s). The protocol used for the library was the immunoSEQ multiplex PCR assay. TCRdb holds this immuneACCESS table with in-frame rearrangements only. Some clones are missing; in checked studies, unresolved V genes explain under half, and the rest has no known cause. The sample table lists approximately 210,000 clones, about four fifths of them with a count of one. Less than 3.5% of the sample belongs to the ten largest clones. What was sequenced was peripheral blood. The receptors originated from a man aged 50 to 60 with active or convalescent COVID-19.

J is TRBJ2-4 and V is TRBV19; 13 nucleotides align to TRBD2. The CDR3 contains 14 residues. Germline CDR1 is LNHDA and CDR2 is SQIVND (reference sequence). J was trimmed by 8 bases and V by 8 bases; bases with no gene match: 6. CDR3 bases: TGTGCCAGTGGGAGGACTAGCGGGAGATACATTCAGTACTTC. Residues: CASGRTSGRYIQYF. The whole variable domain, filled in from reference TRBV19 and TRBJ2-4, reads DGGITQSPKYLFRKEGQNVTLSCEQNLNHDAMYWYRQDPGQGLRLIYYSQIVNDFQKGDIAEGYSVSREKKESFPLTVTSAQKNPTAFYLCASGRTSGRYIQYFGAGTRLSVL.

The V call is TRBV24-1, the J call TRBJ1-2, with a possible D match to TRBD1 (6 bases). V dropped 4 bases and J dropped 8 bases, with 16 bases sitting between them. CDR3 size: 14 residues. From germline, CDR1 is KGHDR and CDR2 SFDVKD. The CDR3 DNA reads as TGTGCCACCAGTGACACAGGGTATAGTGACGGCTACACCTTC. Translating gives CATSDTGYSDGYTF.

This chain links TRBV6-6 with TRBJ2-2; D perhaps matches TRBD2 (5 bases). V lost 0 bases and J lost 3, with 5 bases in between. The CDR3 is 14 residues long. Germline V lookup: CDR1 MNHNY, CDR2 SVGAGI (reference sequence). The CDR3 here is CASSYSRDTGELFF. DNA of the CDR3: TGTGCCAGCAGTTACTCGCGGGACACCGGGGAGCTGTTTTTT.

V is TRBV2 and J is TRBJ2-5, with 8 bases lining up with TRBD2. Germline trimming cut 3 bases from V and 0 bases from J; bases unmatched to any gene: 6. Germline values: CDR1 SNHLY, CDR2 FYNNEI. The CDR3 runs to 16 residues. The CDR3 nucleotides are TGTGCCAGCAGTGAGCGAGCGGGGGTGTACCAAGAGACCCAGTACTTC. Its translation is CASSERAGVYQETQYF.

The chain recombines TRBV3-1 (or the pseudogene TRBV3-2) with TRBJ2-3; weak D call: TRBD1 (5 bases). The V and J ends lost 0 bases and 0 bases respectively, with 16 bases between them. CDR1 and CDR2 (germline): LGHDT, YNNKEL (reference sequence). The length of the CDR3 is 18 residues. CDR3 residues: CASSQDMGLAASTDTQYF. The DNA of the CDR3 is TGTGCCAGCAGCCAAGATATGGGGCTCGCCGCTAGCACAGATACGCAGTATTTT.

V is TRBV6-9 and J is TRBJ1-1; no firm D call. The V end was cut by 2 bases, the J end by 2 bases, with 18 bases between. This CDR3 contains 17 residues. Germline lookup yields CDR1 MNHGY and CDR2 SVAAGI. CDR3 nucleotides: TGTGCCAGCAGTTATCACCCAGAGGAGCGGGCTAACACTGAAGCTTTCTTT. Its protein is CASSYHPEERANTEAFF.

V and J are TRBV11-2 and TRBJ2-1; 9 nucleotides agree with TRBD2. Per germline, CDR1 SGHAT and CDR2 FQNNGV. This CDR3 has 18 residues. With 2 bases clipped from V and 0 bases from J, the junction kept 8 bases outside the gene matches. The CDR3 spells CASSLIPYSGSSYNEQFF. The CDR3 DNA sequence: TGTGCCAGCAGCTTAATCCCATATAGCGGGAGCTCCTACAATGAGCAGTTCTTC.

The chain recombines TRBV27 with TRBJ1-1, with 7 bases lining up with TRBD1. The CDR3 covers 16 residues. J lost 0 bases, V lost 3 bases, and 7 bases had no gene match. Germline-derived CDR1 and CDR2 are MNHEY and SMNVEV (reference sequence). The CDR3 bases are TGTGCCAGCAGTTTTACGACAGGGACCATGAACACTGAAGCTTTCTTT. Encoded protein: CASSFTTGTMNTEAFF.

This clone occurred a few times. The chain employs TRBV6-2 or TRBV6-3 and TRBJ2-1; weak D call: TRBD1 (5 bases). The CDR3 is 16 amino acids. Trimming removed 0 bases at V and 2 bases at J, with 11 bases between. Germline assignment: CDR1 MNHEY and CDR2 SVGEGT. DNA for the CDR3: TGTGCCAGCAGTTACTCGTTGCGCAGGGCCTACAATGAGCAGTTCTTC. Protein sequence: CASSYSLRRAYNEQFF.